These T cell receptor beta chains were read from a single sample in a study of blood T cell repertoires in COVID-19. Assay: immunoSEQ multiplex PCR; the TCRdb copy retains only in-frame clones and omits some. The sample has approximately 210,000 clones; 80% to 90% are singletons. The sample taken for sequencing was peripheral blood. These receptors were taken from a man aged 45-65 years with COVID-19, enrolled during active disease. CDR3s include the opening cysteine and the closing phenylalanine or tryptophan. The order of the fields is clone size, V gene, J gene, D gene, CDR3 DNA, CDR3 protein. D genes are given only for firm matches. Clone size is not always given. Where it is, it says once, few, many or a class for expanded clones.

size: .
V: TRBV27
J: TRBJ1-2
D: .
DNA: TGTGCCAGCAGTTTATTCCCGCGGGGCAACTATGGCTACACCTTC
CDR3: CASSLFPRGNYGYTF

size: .
V: TRBV30
J: TRBJ1-6
D: TRBD1
DNA: TGTGCCTGGAGGACAGGGGGCTCCTATAATTCACCCCTCCACTTT
CDR3: CAWRTGGSYNSPLHF

size: .
V: TRBV18
J: TRBJ1-4
D: TRBD1
DNA: TGTGCCAGCTCACCACAGGGGGCAAATGAAAAACTGTTTTTT
CDR3: CASSPQGANEKLFF

size: .
V: TRBV3-1/TRBV3-2
J: TRBJ2-5
D: .
DNA: TGTGCCAGCAGCCAAGATCGGCAAGAGACCCAGTACTTC
CDR3: CASSQDRQETQYF

size: .
V: TRBV18
J: TRBJ1-2
D: .
DNA: TGTGCCAGCTCACGGGGCGTATCTAACTATGGCTACACCTTC
CDR3: CASSRGVSNYGYTF

size: .
V: TRBV7-2
J: TRBJ2-5
D: .
DNA: TGTGCCAGCAGCTCAGGTTTCACAACCTACCAAGAGACCCAGTACTTC
CDR3: CASSSGFTTYQETQYF

size: .
V: TRBV15
J: TRBJ1-2
D: .
DNA: TGTGCCACCAGCCCTAAGTCCCGGTTTGGCTACACCTTC
CDR3: CATSPKSRFGYTF

size: .
V: TRBV30
J: TRBJ1-2
D: TRBD1
DNA: TGTGCCTCCCGGGACAGGAACTATGGCTACACCTTC
CDR3: CASRDRNYGYTF

size: .
V: TRBV7-3
J: TRBJ2-7
D: .
DNA: TGTGCCAGCGCGGTTGACTACAACTACGAGCAGTACTTC
CDR3: CASAVDYNYEQYF

size: .
V: TRBV4-2
J: TRBJ2-1
D: TRBD1
DNA: TGTGCCAGCAGCCTCCGGGACAGGGGGGTTAGCGACTCCTACAATGAGCAGTTCTTC
CDR3: CASSLRDRGVSDSYNEQFF

size: .
V: TRBV25-1
J: TRBJ2-3
D: .
DNA: TGTGCCAGCAGCCCCCCCGGAACAGGGACAGATACGCAGTATTTT
CDR3: CASSPPGTGTDTQYF

size: .
V: TRBV5-1
J: TRBJ2-7
D: .
DNA: TGCGCCAGCAGCTTACGCGCGGCAGGGGAGTATAACGAGCAGTACTTC
CDR3: CASSLRAAGEYNEQYF

size: .
V: TRBV5-1
J: TRBJ2-2
D: .
DNA: TGCGCCAGCAGCCCAGCGAACACCGGGGAGCTGTTTTTT
CDR3: CASSPANTGELFF

size: .
V: TRBV29-1
J: TRBJ2-5
D: TRBD2
DNA: TGCAGCGTTGTAGTGGGAGGGAAAGAGACCCAGTACTTC
CDR3: CSVVVGGKETQYF

size: .
V: TRBV5-5
J: TRBJ1-1
D: .
DNA: TGTGCCAGCAGCTTGGCGTCTAACACTGAAGCTTTCTTT
CDR3: CASSLASNTEAFF

size: .
V: TRBV7-9
J: TRBJ1-3
D: .
DNA: TGTGCCAGCAGCTTTGCTAGGAGGAGCTGGGGAAACACCATATATTTT
CDR3: CASSFARRSWGNTIYF

size: many
V: TRBV19
J: TRBJ1-6
D: TRBD1
DNA: TGTGCCAGTAGTCCGACAGGGGTTGTTGGATCACCCCTCCACTTT
CDR3: CASSPTGVVGSPLHF

size: .
V: TRBV7-8
J: TRBJ1-4
D: .
DNA: TGTGCCAGCAGCTTAGTTTGGACAGCCCCACATGAAAAACTGTTTTTT
CDR3: CASSLVWTAPHEKLFF

size: .
V: TRBV7-2
J: TRBJ1-4
D: TRBD1
DNA: TGTGCCAGCAGCTTGGACAGGGCAACTAATGAAAAACTGTTTTTT
CDR3: CASSLDRATNEKLFF

size: .
V: TRBV29-1
J: TRBJ1-2
D: TRBD1
DNA: TGCAGCGACTGGGACAGGTCGGACTATGGCTACACCTTC
CDR3: CSDWDRSDYGYTF

size: .
V: TRBV11-2
J: TRBJ1-1
D: .
DNA: TGTGCCAGCAGCTTAGATAACCTAGACACTGAAGCTTTCTTT
CDR3: CASSLDNLDTEAFF

size: .
V: TRBV20-1
J: TRBJ2-3
D: TRBD1
DNA: TGCAGTGCGCACAGGGGAGATACGCAGTATTTT
CDR3: CSAHRGDTQYF

size: .
V: TRBV6-5
J: TRBJ2-7
D: TRBD1
DNA: TGTGCCAGCAGTCGGGACAGGGGGCTCGGCTACGAGCAGTACTTC
CDR3: CASSRDRGLGYEQYF

size: .
V: TRBV7-9
J: TRBJ1-6
D: .
DNA: TGTGCCAGCAGCTTACAGTCAATCGATAATTCACCCCTCCACTTT
CDR3: CASSLQSIDNSPLHF

size: once
V: TRBV5-4
J: TRBJ1-1
D: .
DNA: TGTGCCAGCAGCTTACAGGATTGGGACACTGAAGCTTTCTTT
CDR3: CASSLQDWDTEAFF

size: .
V: TRBV21-1
J: TRBJ2-5
D: .
DNA: TGTGCCAGGGGGGAGGCCCAGTACTTC
CDR3: CARGEAQYF

size: once
V: TRBV6-2/TRBV6-3
J: TRBJ2-7
D: .
DNA: TGTGCCAGCAGTAGGGTCGGGACAGGACTAGCCTACGAGCAGTACTTC
CDR3: CASSRVGTGLAYEQYF

size: .
V: TRBV5-6
J: TRBJ2-5
D: TRBD1
DNA: TGTGCCAGCAGCTTAATGGGACAGAATTTACAAGAGACCCAGTACTTC
CDR3: CASSLMGQNLQETQYF

size: .
V: TRBV7-3
J: TRBJ2-1
D: .
DNA: TGTGCCAGCAGCTTGGGCGAAGTTAATGAGCAGTTCTTC
CDR3: CASSLGEVNEQFF

size: .
V: TRBV11-2
J: TRBJ1-1
D: .
DNA: TGTGCCAGCCCGACCCGGGGGAACACTGAAGCTTTCTTT
CDR3: CASPTRGNTEAFF

size: .
V: TRBV3-1/TRBV3-2
J: TRBJ2-5
D: TRBD2
DNA: TGTGCCAGCAGCCAAGACAGCGGGGAGATAGAGACCCAGTACTTC
CDR3: CASSQDSGEIETQYF

size: .
V: TRBV18
J: TRBJ1-4
D: TRBD1
DNA: TGTGCCAGCTCACCACGTCCAGGGGGCGCTAATGAAAAACTGTTTTTT
CDR3: CASSPRPGGANEKLFF

size: .
V: TRBV7-9
J: TRBJ1-3
D: .
DNA: TGTGCCAGCAGCCCCAGCCCGGGACTCCACCCTGGAAACACCATATATTTT
CDR3: CASSPSPGLHPGNTIYF

size: .
V: TRBV19
J: TRBJ1-5
D: .
DNA: TGTGCCAGTAGTCTTGGCGGGGGCGATCAGCCCCAGCATTTT
CDR3: CASSLGGGDQPQHF

size: .
V: TRBV3-1/TRBV3-2
J: TRBJ1-2
D: .
DNA: TGTGCCAGCAGCCCCGCCCCGCAGGGAAGCTATGGCTACACCTTC
CDR3: CASSPAPQGSYGYTF

size: few
V: TRBV7-6
J: TRBJ2-7
D: TRBD1
DNA: TGTGCCAGCAGCTTTACCGGGACAGGGGGCCACGAGCAGTACTTC
CDR3: CASSFTGTGGHEQYF

size: .
V: TRBV5-4
J: TRBJ1-3
D: .
DNA: TGTGCCAGCAGCTTGGGTTCGGGGGGCGGAAACACCATATATTTT
CDR3: CASSLGSGGGNTIYF

size: .
V: TRBV6-2/TRBV6-3
J: TRBJ2-3
D: TRBD1
DNA: TGTGCCAGCAGTGCACAGGGGGACAAGCGAGATACGCAGTATTTT
CDR3: CASSAQGDKRDTQYF

size: .
V: TRBV19
J: TRBJ2-1
D: TRBD1
DNA: TGTGCCAGTAGTATAGGGGACAGCTACAATGAGCAGTTCTTC
CDR3: CASSIGDSYNEQFF

size: .
V: TRBV12-3/TRBV12-4
J: TRBJ2-5
D: TRBD1
DNA: TGTGCCAGCAGTTTCGGACAGGGAGAGACCCAGTACTTC
CDR3: CASSFGQGETQYF

size: .
V: TRBV7-6
J: TRBJ2-7
D: TRBD1
DNA: TGTGCCAGCAGTTCGCCGGGACAGGGGGCTAGAGAGCAGTACTTC
CDR3: CASSSPGQGAREQYF

size: .
V: TRBV5-4
J: TRBJ1-1
D: TRBD1
DNA: TGTGCCACCCGGCGGGACAGGGATCGCACTGAAGCTTTCTTT
CDR3: CATRRDRDRTEAFF

size: .
V: TRBV19
J: TRBJ2-7
D: TRBD2
DNA: TGTGCCAGTAGTCGGACTAGCGGGAGAAATCCCTCCTACGAGCAGTACTTC
CDR3: CASSRTSGRNPSYEQYF

size: .
V: TRBV19
J: TRBJ2-1
D: .
DNA: TGTGCCAGTAGTATGGAGGGTTACAATGAGCAGTTCTTC
CDR3: CASSMEGYNEQFF

size: .
V: TRBV28
J: TRBJ2-3
D: .
DNA: TGTGCCAGCAGCCCCCCCGGTCCGGGCACAGATACGCAGTATTTT
CDR3: CASSPPGPGTDTQYF

size: .
V: TRBV28
J: TRBJ2-6
D: TRBD1
DNA: TGTGCCAGCTTCGGCCGGGACAGCAACGTCCTGACTTTC
CDR3: CASFGRDSNVLTF

size: few
V: TRBV10-3
J: TRBJ1-2
D: TRBD1
DNA: TGTGCCATCAGTGAGTCGATGCCAGGGGGAAACTATGGCTACACCTTC
CDR3: CAISESMPGGNYGYTF